The rows below give T cell receptor beta chains drawn from one sample of a study of shared clonotypes between healthy human individuals. Profiling relied on immunoSEQ multiplex PCR, and the TCRdb table lists in-frame clones only, not all of them. Among 1,100,000 or so clones listed, around three quarters were seen once. Sample: memory CD4+ T cells from PBMCs. These receptor sequences come from a man aged 18 to 30 in good health. Some clones in this sample may be carry-over from other donors' samples. CDR3s include the opening cysteine and the closing phenylalanine or tryptophan. The order of the fields is D gene, J gene, CDR3 length, clone size, V gene, CDR3 protein, CDR3 DNA. D genes are given only for firm matches. A clone size is listed for some rows: how often the clone was seen (once, few, many), or a class if it is expanded.

d_gene: .; j_gene: TRBJ1-5; len: 14; abundance: few; v_gene: TRBV2; CDR3aa: CASSPPGAIQPQHF; CDR3nt: TGTGCCAGCAGTCCCCCAGGGGCCATTCAGCCCCAGCATTTT
d_gene: .; j_gene: TRBJ2-7; len: 13; abundance: .; v_gene: TRBV28; CDR3aa: CAAAATGYYEQYF; CDR3nt: TGTGCCGCGGCCGCGACAGGTTACTACGAGCAGTACTTC
d_gene: .; j_gene: TRBJ1-2; len: 11; abundance: .; v_gene: TRBV20-1; CDR3aa: CNFDRSYGYTF; CDR3nt: TGCAATTTCGACAGGAGCTATGGCTACACCTTC
d_gene: TRBD1; j_gene: TRBJ2-7; len: 15; abundance: .; v_gene: TRBV9; CDR3aa: CASSSKPGQGNEQYF; CDR3nt: TGTGCCAGCAGCTCGAAGCCGGGACAGGGAAACGAGCAGTACTTC
d_gene: .; j_gene: TRBJ2-3; len: 14; abundance: .; v_gene: TRBV4-3; CDR3aa: CASSQDKHTDTQYF; CDR3nt: TGCGCCAGCAGCCAAGATAAACACACAGATACGCAGTATTTT
d_gene: .; j_gene: TRBJ1-5; len: 12; abundance: .; v_gene: TRBV28; CDR3aa: CASSSPGKPQHF; CDR3nt: TGTGCCAGCAGTTCTCCCGGCAAGCCCCAGCATTTT
d_gene: .; j_gene: TRBJ1-5; len: 13; abundance: .; v_gene: TRBV28; CDR3aa: CASRGTERKPQHF; CDR3nt: TGTGCCAGCCGGGGGACGGAGCGGAAGCCCCAGCATTTT
d_gene: TRBD1; j_gene: TRBJ1-2; len: 13; abundance: few; v_gene: TRBV6-6; CDR3aa: CASSGTANYGYTF; CDR3nt: TGTGCCAGCAGTGGGACAGCTAACTATGGCTACACCTTC
d_gene: .; j_gene: TRBJ2-6; len: 14; abundance: .; v_gene: TRBV25-1; CDR3aa: CASSDHSGANVLTF; CDR3nt: TGTGCCAGCAGTGACCACTCTGGGGCCAACGTCCTGACTTTC
d_gene: TRBD2; j_gene: TRBJ2-7; len: 15; abundance: .; v_gene: TRBV6-6; CDR3aa: CASSNQREPPYEQYF; CDR3nt: TGTGCCAGCAGTAACCAGCGGGAGCCCCCCTACGAGCAGTACTTC
d_gene: .; j_gene: TRBJ1-4; len: 14; abundance: few; v_gene: TRBV5-1; CDR3aa: CASSRGGGEGKLFF; CDR3nt: TGCGCCAGCAGCCGCGGGGGTGGTGAAGGAAAACTGTTTTTT
d_gene: .; j_gene: TRBJ1-1; len: 14; abundance: few; v_gene: TRBV19; CDR3aa: CASSMQVLNTEAFF; CDR3nt: TGTGCCAGTAGTATGCAGGTTCTGAACACTGAAGCTTTCTTT
d_gene: .; j_gene: TRBJ1-2; len: 19; abundance: .; v_gene: TRBV18; CDR3aa: CASSPMVRQILRSNYGYTF; CDR3nt: TGTGCCAGCTCACCAATGGTTCGACAGATCCTAAGATCTAACTATGGCTACACCTTC
d_gene: TRBD2; j_gene: TRBJ2-1; len: 16; abundance: .; v_gene: TRBV7-3; CDR3aa: CASSSRGGTRGNEQFF; CDR3nt: TGTGCCAGCAGCTCCCGTGGGGGGACTAGGGGCAATGAGCAGTTCTTC
d_gene: .; j_gene: TRBJ1-2; len: 14; abundance: few; v_gene: TRBV5-1; CDR3aa: CASSLHETNYGYTF; CDR3nt: TGCGCCAGCAGCTTACACGAAACTAACTATGGCTACACCTTC
d_gene: TRBD2; j_gene: TRBJ2-5; len: 18; abundance: once; v_gene: TRBV4-3; CDR3aa: CASSQEKGLAGVGETQYF; CDR3nt: TGCGCCAGCAGCCAAGAAAAGGGACTAGCGGGAGTCGGAGAGACCCAGTACTTC
d_gene: .; j_gene: TRBJ2-5; len: 14; abundance: .; v_gene: TRBV7-8; CDR3aa: CASSLARGRETQYF; CDR3nt: TGTGCCAGCAGCCTGGCCAGGGGTCGGGAGACCCAGTACTTC
d_gene: .; j_gene: TRBJ2-5; len: 15; abundance: few; v_gene: TRBV7-3; CDR3aa: CASSWNGGDQETQYF; CDR3nt: TGTGCCAGCAGCTGGAACGGGGGCGACCAAGAGACCCAGTACTTC
d_gene: .; j_gene: TRBJ2-3; len: 14; abundance: .; v_gene: TRBV7-2; CDR3aa: CASSLVSTTDTQYF; CDR3nt: TGTGCCAGCAGCTTAGTCTCCACCACAGATACGCAGTATTTT
d_gene: .; j_gene: TRBJ1-2; len: 14; abundance: .; v_gene: TRBV2; CDR3aa: CASSELRVGLGYTF; CDR3nt: TGTGCCAGCAGTGAATTGAGGGTCGGGCTTGGCTACACCTTC
d_gene: TRBD1; j_gene: TRBJ2-2; len: 14; abundance: .; v_gene: TRBV6-1; CDR3aa: CASSVYRGTGELFF; CDR3nt: TGTGCCAGCAGTGTATACAGGGGCACCGGGGAGCTGTTTTTT
d_gene: TRBD1; j_gene: TRBJ2-1; len: 14; abundance: .; v_gene: TRBV5-1; CDR3aa: CASSTGGIDNEQFF; CDR3nt: TGCGCCAGCAGCACAGGGGGGATCGACAATGAGCAGTTCTTC
d_gene: .; j_gene: TRBJ2-2; len: 15; abundance: .; v_gene: TRBV7-6; CDR3aa: CASSPQGMNTGELFF; CDR3nt: TGTGCCAGCAGCCCTCAGGGGATGAACACCGGGGAGCTGTTTTTT
d_gene: .; j_gene: TRBJ2-5; len: 13; abundance: .; v_gene: TRBV18; CDR3aa: CASSLARERTQYF; CDR3nt: TGTGCCAGCTCACTGGCGAGGGAAAGAACCCAGTACTTC
d_gene: .; j_gene: TRBJ1-5; len: 16; abundance: .; v_gene: TRBV19; CDR3aa: CASSMVSRWGNQPQHF; CDR3nt: TGTGCCAGTAGTATGGTATCCCGATGGGGCAATCAGCCCCAGCATTTT
d_gene: TRBD1; j_gene: TRBJ1-2; len: 15; abundance: .; v_gene: TRBV11-2; CDR3aa: CASSLYGAGGYGYTF; CDR3nt: TGTGCCAGCAGCTTATATGGGGCAGGGGGATATGGCTACACCTTC
d_gene: .; j_gene: TRBJ1-5; len: 14; abundance: .; v_gene: TRBV25-1; CDR3aa: CASSEAGRNQPQHF; CDR3nt: TGTGCCAGCAGTGAGGCAGGGCGCAATCAGCCCCAGCATTTT
d_gene: .; j_gene: TRBJ2-1; len: 13; abundance: .; v_gene: TRBV7-9; CDR3aa: CASSRDGYNEQFF; CDR3nt: TGTGCCAGCAGTCGAGATGGGTACAATGAGCAGTTCTTC
d_gene: TRBD1; j_gene: TRBJ2-5; len: 13; abundance: .; v_gene: TRBV5-1; CDR3aa: CASSPGQGETQYF; CDR3nt: TGCGCCAGCAGCCCCGGACAGGGTGAGACCCAGTACTTC
d_gene: .; j_gene: TRBJ2-1; len: 11; abundance: .; v_gene: TRBV10-3; CDR3aa: CATGSYNEQFF; CDR3nt: TGTGCCACCGGCTCCTACAATGAGCAGTTCTTC
d_gene: .; j_gene: TRBJ2-7; len: 14; abundance: .; v_gene: TRBV5-1; CDR3aa: CASSQRGDGYEQYF; CDR3nt: TGCGCCAGCAGCCAGAGGGGGGATGGCTACGAGCAGTACTTC
d_gene: .; j_gene: TRBJ2-7; len: 13; abundance: many; v_gene: TRBV7-8; CDR3aa: CASSALGSYEQYF; CDR3nt: TGTGCCAGCAGCGCCTTGGGGTCCTACGAGCAGTACTTC
d_gene: TRBD2; j_gene: TRBJ2-1; len: 14; abundance: .; v_gene: TRBV7-2; CDR3aa: CASSLLSGVNEQFF; CDR3nt: TGTGCCAGCAGCTTACTTAGCGGGGTCAATGAGCAGTTCTTC
d_gene: TRBD1; j_gene: TRBJ1-2; len: 15; abundance: .; v_gene: TRBV28; CDR3aa: CASSYVDRGFYGYTF; CDR3nt: TGTGCCAGCTCCTACGTGGACAGGGGCTTCTATGGCTACACCTTC
d_gene: .; j_gene: TRBJ1-1; len: 14; abundance: .; v_gene: TRBV14; CDR3aa: CASSQERVYSEAFF; CDR3nt: TGTGCCAGCAGCCAAGAAAGAGTTTACTCTGAAGCTTTCTTT
d_gene: .; j_gene: TRBJ2-3; len: 10; abundance: few; v_gene: TRBV28; CDR3aa: CASLSDTQYF; CDR3nt: TGTGCCAGCTTGTCAGATACGCAGTATTTT
d_gene: .; j_gene: TRBJ1-3; len: 14; abundance: .; v_gene: TRBV6-5; CDR3aa: CASRPQSSGNTIYF; CDR3nt: TGTGCCAGCAGACCCCAGTCGAGCGGAAACACCATATATTTT
d_gene: .; j_gene: TRBJ1-2; len: 15; abundance: .; v_gene: TRBV27; CDR3aa: CASSLGAPLRYGYTF; CDR3nt: TGTGCCAGCAGTTTAGGCGCACCTCTTCGATATGGCTACACCTTC
d_gene: .; j_gene: TRBJ2-2; len: 15; abundance: .; v_gene: TRBV11-2; CDR3aa: CASSFLSANTGELFF; CDR3nt: TGTGCCAGCAGCTTTCTGAGCGCGAACACCGGGGAGCTGTTTTTT
d_gene: TRBD2; j_gene: TRBJ2-1; len: 15; abundance: .; v_gene: TRBV9; CDR3aa: CASSSSGRDYNEQFF; CDR3nt: TGTGCCAGCAGCAGTAGCGGGAGGGACTACAATGAGCAGTTCTTC
d_gene: TRBD1; j_gene: TRBJ1-1; len: 14; abundance: .; v_gene: TRBV18; CDR3aa: CASFTGGEGTEAFF; CDR3nt: TGTGCCAGCTTTACAGGGGGCGAGGGTACTGAAGCTTTCTTT
d_gene: .; j_gene: TRBJ2-5; len: 11; abundance: .; v_gene: TRBV29-1; CDR3aa: CSVLTGETQYF; CDR3nt: TGCAGCGTTTTAACGGGAGAGACCCAGTACTTC